Sequencing of this T cell receptor beta chain was carried out in a study of OX40 agonist ivuxolimab in advanced cancers. Autoimmune disease history or systemic immunosuppression excluded patients. Details on this clone: The antigen remains undetermined. This CDR3 is also generated by other DNA sequences in the sample.

Clones were read by immunoSEQ multiplex PCR, and TCRdb kept only the in-frame ones, dropping some. The sample consists of about 36,000 clones, 74% of them appearing once. The CDR3 loop spans 13 amino acids. In germline, CDR1 is GTSNPN, CDR2 SVGIG (reference sequence). V shed 4 bases and J 8 bases; nucleotides not matched to a gene: 4. The study's findings and limits: Among patients with partial responses at 0.1-3.0 mg/kg, clonal expansion was among the lowest.

This clonotype originated in an adult with an advanced solid tumor such as melanoma, head and neck, liver or kidney cancer. The material sequenced was CD4+ or CD8+ T cells sorted from blood, taken in a trial of the OX40 agonist ivuxolimab. The rearrangement joins TRBV30 to TRBJ1-6; 8 bases line up with TRBD1. The DNA for the CDR3 is TGTGCCTGGAACAGGGGGTCCTATTCACCCCTCCACTTT. Amino acid sequence: CAWNRGSYSPLHF.